These 9 T cell receptor beta chains share one sample of origin, sequenced in a study of shared clonotypes between healthy human individuals. Generated by immunoSEQ multiplex PCR, the TCRdb table keeps only in-frame clones and is missing some. The sample includes roughly 1.4 million clones, approximately 98.5% of them seen just once. Sequenced sample: naive CD4+ T cells sorted from blood. The subset was: CD45RA+ positively selected. Receptors originate from a man between 25 and 39 years old in good health.

V and J are TRBV18 and TRBJ2-7, with no clear D. The length of the CDR3 is 14 residues. V was cut by 4 bases and J by 4 bases, with 14 bases left in between. Germline CDR1 KGHSH, CDR2 LQKENI. The CDR3 reads CASSLADAQYEQYF. Here the CDR3 DNA reads TGTGCCAGCTCACTCGCTGACGCACAGTACGAGCAGTACTTC.

This clone occurred once. The CDR3 sequence is CASNPPGGGNEKLFF. The CDR3 nucleotides read TGTGCCAGCAACCCCCCAGGGGGAGGTAATGAAAAACTGTTTTTT. V is TRBV2 and J is TRBJ1-4; 7 nucleotides agree with TRBD1. The length of the CDR3 is 15 residues. The V segment lost 7 bases and the J segment 4 bases; nucleotides outside the gene matches: 9. Germline V gene lookup returns CDR1 SNHLY and CDR2 FYNNEI.

V and J are TRBV2 and TRBJ2-5; D is tentatively TRBD1 or TRBD2 (5 bases each). The germline V gene encodes CDR1 SNHLY and CDR2 FYNNEI. The CDR3 runs 14 residues. V shed 4 bases and J shed 5 bases, with 14 bases lying between them. In nucleotides, the CDR3 is TGTGCCAGCAGTGTGGAGGCAGGGCAGGAGACCCAGTACTTC. This sequence encodes CASSVEAGQETQYF.

The genes are TRBV28 and TRBJ2-2; TRBD2 is a possible D gene (5 bases). The germline CDR1 and CDR2 sequences are MDHEN and SYDVKM. Trimming removed 5 bases at V and 0 bases at J, with 10 bases between. This CDR3 region has 15 residues. In DNA, the CDR3 is TGTGCCAGCAGTCAGAGGACTCCGAACACCGGGGAGCTGTTTTTT. Residues: CASSQRTPNTGELFF.

The gene calls are TRBV6-5 and TRBJ2-3, with 10 bases identical to TRBD1. Per the germline V gene, CDR1 is MNHEY and CDR2 is SVGAGI. This CDR3 spans 13 amino acids. Losses at the gene ends were 6 bases for V and 10 bases for J; bases not matched to a gene: 7. Here the CDR3 reads CASRYPGTGAQYF. The CDR3 DNA reads TGTGCCAGCAGATACCCCGGGACAGGGGCGCAGTATTTT.

This chain links TRBV19 with TRBJ2-5; 8 nucleotides align to TRBD1. Germline V gene data show CDR1 as LNHDA and CDR2 as SQIVND (reference sequence). The CDR3 extends over 17 amino acids. J was trimmed by 5 bases and V by 6 bases; bases with no gene match: 17. The CDR3 here is CASRPRTGRVIGETQYF. In DNA form, the CDR3 reads TGTGCCAGTAGACCTAGGACAGGGCGGGTAATAGGGGAGACCCAGTACTTC.

This chain uses TRBV9 with TRBJ2-1; TRBD2 might be the D (5 bases). Germline V gives CDR1 SGDLS, CDR2 YYNGEE. V was pared by 3 bases and J by 8 bases, with 9 bases between. The CDR3 extends over 12 amino acids. This CDR3 reads CASSAGIHEQFF. The CDR3 nucleotides read TGTGCCAGCAGCGCCGGGATCCATGAGCAGTTCTTC. Using reference TRBV9 and TRBJ2-1 for the parts outside the CDR3, the full variable domain is DSGVTQTPKHLITATGQRVTLRCSPRSGDLSVYWYQQSLDQGLQFLIQYYNGEERAKGNILERFSAQQFPDLHSELNLSSLELGDSALYFCASSAGIHEQFFGPGTRLTVL.

V gene TRBV30 combines with J gene TRBJ1-2; unclear D gene. This CDR3 has 12 residues. V was trimmed by 4 bases and J by 1 base, leaving 7 bases between them. Germline V gene sequence: CDR1 GTSNPN, CDR2 SVGIG (reference sequence). The chain's CDR3 is CAWNGNNYGYTF. Here the CDR3 DNA reads TGTGCCTGGAACGGGAATAACTATGGCTACACCTTC.

The V and J genes are TRBV18 and TRBJ2-7; 10 nucleotides match TRBD1. The germline V gene has CDR1 KGHSH and CDR2 LQKENI. The length of the CDR3 is 14 residues. Trimming took 4 bases from V and 6 from J; bases not matched to a gene: 6. The CDR3 loop is CASSLEGQGREQYF. CDR3 nucleotides: TGTGCCAGCTCACTGGAGGGACAGGGGCGCGAGCAGTACTTC.